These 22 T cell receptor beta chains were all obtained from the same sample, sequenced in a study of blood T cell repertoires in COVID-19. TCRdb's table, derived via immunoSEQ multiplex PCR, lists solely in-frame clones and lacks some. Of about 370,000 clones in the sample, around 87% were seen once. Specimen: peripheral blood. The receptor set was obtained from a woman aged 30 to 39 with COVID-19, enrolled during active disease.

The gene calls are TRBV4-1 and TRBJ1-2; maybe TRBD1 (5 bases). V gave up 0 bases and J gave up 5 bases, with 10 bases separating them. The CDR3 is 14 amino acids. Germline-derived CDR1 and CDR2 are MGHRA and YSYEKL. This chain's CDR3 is CASSQDSGFYGYTF. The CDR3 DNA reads TGCGCCAGCAGCCAAGATTCAGGGTTTTATGGCTACACCTTC.

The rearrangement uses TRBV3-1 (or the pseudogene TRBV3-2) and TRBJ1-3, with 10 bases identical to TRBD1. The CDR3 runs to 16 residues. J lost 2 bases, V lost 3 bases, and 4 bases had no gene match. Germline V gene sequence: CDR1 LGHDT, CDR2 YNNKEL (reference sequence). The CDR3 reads CASSHRQGAAGNTIYF. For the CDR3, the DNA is TGTGCCAGCAGCCACCGACAGGGGGCGGCTGGAAACACCATATATTTT.

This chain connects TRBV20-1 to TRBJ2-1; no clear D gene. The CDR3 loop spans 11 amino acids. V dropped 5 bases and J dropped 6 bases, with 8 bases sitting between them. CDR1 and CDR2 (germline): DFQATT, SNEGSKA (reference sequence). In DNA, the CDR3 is TGCAGTGCTGTCCCTATCAATGAGCAGTTCTTC. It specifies CSAVPINEQFF.

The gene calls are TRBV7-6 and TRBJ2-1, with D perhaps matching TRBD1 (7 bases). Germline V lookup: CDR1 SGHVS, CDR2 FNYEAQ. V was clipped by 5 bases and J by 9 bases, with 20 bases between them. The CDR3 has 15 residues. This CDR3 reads CASSPGAGTDGEQFF. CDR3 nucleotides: TGTGCCAGCAGCCCGGGGGCGGGGACAGACGGTGAGCAGTTCTTC. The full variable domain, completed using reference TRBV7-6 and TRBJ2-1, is GAGVSQSPRYKVTKRGQDVALRCDPISGHVSLYWYRQALGQGPEFLTYFNYEAQQDKSGLPNDRFSAERPEGSISTLTIQRTEQRDSAMYRCASSPGAGTDGEQFFGPGTRLTVL.

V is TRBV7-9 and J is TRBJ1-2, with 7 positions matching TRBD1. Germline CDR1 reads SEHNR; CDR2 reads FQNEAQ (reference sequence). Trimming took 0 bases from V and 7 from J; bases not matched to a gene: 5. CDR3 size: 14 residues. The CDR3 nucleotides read TGTGCCAGCAGCTTAGCCCCTCACAGGGGTGGCTACACCTTC. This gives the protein CASSLAPHRGGYTF.

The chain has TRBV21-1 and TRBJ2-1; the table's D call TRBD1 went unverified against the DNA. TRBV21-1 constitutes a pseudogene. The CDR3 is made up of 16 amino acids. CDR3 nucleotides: TGTGCCAGCAGCAAATCGGACAGGGTCCCCTACAATGAGCAGTTCTTC. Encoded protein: CASSKSDRVPYNEQFF.

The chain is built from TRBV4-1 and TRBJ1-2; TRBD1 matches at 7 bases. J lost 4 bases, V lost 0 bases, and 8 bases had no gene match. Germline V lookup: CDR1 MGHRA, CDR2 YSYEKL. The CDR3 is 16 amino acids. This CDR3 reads CASSQETGTVFYGYTF. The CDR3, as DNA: TGCGCCAGCAGCCAAGAGACCGGGACAGTCTTCTATGGCTACACCTTC.

CDR3 coding DNA: TGTGCCAGCAGCTTGGAATACTCGACAGGGGGCAATTCTGAAAAACTGTTTTTT. Its protein is CASSLEYSTGGNSEKLFF. The rearrangement uses TRBV27 and TRBJ1-4, with 10 bases that match TRBD1. V was pared by 6 bases and J by 7 bases, with 17 bases of the junction left unmatched. The CDR3 runs to 18 residues. The germline V gene encodes CDR1 MNHEY and CDR2 SMNVEV (reference sequence).

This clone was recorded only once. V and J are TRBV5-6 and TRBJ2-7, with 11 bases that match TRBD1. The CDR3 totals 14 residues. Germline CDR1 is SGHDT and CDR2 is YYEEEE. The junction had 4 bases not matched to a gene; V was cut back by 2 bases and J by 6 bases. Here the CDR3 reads CASSFQDRGPEQYF. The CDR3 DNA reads TGTGCCAGCAGCTTCCAGGACAGGGGGCCCGAGCAGTACTTC.

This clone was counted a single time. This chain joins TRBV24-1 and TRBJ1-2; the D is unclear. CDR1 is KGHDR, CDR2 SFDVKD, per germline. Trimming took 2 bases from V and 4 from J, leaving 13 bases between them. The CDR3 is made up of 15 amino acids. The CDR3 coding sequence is TGTGCCACCAGTGATTCACAAAACCTCGCCTATGGCTACACCTTC. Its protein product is CATSDSQNLAYGYTF.

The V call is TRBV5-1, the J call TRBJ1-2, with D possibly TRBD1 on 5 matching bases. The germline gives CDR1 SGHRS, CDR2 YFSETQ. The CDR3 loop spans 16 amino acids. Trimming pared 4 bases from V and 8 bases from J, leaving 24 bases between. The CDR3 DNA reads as TGCGCCAGCAGCCTCCTTCAGGGAAACCTTGCCGGAGGCTACACCTTC. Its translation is CASSLLQGNLAGGYTF.

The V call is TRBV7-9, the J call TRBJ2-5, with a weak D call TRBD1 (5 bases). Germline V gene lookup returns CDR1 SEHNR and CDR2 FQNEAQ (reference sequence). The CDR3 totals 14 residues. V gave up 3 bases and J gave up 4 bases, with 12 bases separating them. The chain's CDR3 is CASSLGHGLETQYF. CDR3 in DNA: TGTGCCAGCAGCTTGGGGCACGGGTTAGAGACCCAGTACTTC.

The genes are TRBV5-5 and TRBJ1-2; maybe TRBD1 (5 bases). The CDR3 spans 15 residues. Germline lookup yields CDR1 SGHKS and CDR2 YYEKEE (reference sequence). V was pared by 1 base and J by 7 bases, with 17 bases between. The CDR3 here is CASSLTRQEGSGYTF. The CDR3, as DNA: TGTGCCAGCAGCTTGACTAGGCAGGAGGGGTCTGGCTACACCTTC.

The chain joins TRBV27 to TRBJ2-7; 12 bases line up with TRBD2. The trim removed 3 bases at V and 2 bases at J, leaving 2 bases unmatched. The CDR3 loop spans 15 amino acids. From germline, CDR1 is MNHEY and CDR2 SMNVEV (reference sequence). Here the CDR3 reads CASSFSSGRAYEQYF. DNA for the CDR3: TGTGCCAGCAGTTTCTCTAGCGGGAGGGCCTACGAGCAGTACTTC.

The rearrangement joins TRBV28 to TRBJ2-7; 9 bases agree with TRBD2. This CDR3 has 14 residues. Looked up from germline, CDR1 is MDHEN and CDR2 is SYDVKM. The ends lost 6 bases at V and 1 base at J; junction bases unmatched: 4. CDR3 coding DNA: TGTGCCAGCAGGTTCAGCGGGAGGTCCTACGAGCAGTACTTC. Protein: CASRFSGRSYEQYF.

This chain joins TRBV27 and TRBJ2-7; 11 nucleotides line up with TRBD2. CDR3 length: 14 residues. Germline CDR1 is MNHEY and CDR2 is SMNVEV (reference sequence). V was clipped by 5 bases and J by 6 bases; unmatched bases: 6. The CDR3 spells CASSRVAGGREQYF. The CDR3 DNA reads TGTGCCAGCAGTCGGGTAGCGGGAGGGCGCGAGCAGTACTTC.

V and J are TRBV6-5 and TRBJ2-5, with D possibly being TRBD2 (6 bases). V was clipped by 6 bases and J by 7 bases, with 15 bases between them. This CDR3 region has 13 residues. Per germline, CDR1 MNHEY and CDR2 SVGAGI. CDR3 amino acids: CASSSGTRWTQYF. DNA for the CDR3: TGTGCCAGCAGCTCCGGGACTCGGTGGACCCAGTACTTC.

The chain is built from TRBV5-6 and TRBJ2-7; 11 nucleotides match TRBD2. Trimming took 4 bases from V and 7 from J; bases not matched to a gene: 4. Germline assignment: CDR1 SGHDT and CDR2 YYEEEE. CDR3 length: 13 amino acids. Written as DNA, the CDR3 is TGTGCCAGCAGCGGCCGACTAGCGGGGGAGCAGTACTTC. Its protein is CASSGRLAGEQYF.

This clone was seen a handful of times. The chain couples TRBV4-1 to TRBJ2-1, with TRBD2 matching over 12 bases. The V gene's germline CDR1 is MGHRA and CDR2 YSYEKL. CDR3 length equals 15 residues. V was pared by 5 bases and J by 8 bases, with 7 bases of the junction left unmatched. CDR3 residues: CASSERTSGNHEQFF. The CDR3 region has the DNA TGCGCCAGCAGCGAAAGGACTAGCGGGAACCATGAGCAGTTCTTC.

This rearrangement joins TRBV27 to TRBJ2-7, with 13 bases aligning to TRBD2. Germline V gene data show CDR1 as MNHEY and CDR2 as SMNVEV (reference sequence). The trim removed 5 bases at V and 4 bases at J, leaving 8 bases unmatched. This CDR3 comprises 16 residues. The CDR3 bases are TGTGCCAGCAGTCGCCCGGGACTAGCGGGATTATACGAGCAGTACTTC. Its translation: CASSRPGLAGLYEQYF.

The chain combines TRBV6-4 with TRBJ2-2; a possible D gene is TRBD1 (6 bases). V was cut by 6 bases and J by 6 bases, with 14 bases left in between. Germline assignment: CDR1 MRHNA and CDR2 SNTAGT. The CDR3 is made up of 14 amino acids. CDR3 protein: CASSKNRAPGELFF. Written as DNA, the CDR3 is TGTGCCAGCAGCAAAAACAGGGCCCCCGGGGAGCTGTTTTTT.

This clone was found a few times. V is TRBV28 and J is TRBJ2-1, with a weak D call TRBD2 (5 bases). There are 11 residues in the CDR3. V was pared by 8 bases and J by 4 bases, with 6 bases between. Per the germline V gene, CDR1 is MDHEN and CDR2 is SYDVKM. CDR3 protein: CASRRYNEQFF. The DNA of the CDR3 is TGTGCCAGCCGGAGGTACAATGAGCAGTTCTTC.